This T cell receptor beta chain was recovered during a study of T cell responses to AZD1222 COVID-19 vaccine. Study-wide results and limits: Baseline serology detected seropositivity in only six AZD1222 recipients. Spike-specific TCR breadth and depth rose after two AZD1222 doses.

Germline V gives CDR1 MNHEY, CDR2 SVGAGI. This CDR3 has 13 residues. The trim removed 6 bases at V and 7 bases at J, leaving 5 bases unmatched. Of note for this clone: The antigen is undetermined.

The method was immunoSEQ multiplex PCR; TCRdb's version includes in-frame clones alone and lacks a portion of them. The table includes around 130,000 clones, roughly 89% detected once. The source material was peripheral blood, sampled on day 0 of AZD1222 vaccination. The source of this sequence is an adult in good health. The chain couples TRBV6-5 to TRBJ1-2, with TRBD1 matching over 10 bases. The CDR3: CASSETGGGGYTF. The CDR3 bases are TGTGCCAGCAGCGAGACAGGGGGCGGTGGCTACACCTTC.